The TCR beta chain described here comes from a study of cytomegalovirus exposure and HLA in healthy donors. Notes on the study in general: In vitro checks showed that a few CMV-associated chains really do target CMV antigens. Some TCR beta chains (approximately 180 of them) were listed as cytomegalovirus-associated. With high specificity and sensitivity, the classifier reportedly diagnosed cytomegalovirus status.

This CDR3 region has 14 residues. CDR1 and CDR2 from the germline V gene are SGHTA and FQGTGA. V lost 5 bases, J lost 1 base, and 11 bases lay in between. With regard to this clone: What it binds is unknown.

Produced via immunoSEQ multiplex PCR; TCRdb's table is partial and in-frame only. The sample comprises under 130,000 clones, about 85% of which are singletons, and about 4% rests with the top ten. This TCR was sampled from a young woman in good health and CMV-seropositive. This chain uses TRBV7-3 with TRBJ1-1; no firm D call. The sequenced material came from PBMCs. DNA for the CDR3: TGTGCCAGCAGCAGTATGGGCCCGAACACTGAAGCTTTCTTT. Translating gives CASSSMGPNTEAFF.